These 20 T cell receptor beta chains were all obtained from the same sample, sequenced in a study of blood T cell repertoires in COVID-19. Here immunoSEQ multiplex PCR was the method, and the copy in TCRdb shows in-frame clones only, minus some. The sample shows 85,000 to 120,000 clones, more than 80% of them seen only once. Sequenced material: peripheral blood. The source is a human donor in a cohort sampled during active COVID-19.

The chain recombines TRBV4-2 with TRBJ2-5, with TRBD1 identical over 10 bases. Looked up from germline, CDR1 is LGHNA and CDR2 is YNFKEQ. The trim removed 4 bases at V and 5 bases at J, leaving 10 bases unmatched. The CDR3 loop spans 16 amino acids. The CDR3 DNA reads TGTGCCAGCAGCCGGCGGGACAGGGGAAGCGGGGAGACCCAGTACTTC. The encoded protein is CASSRRDRGSGETQYF.

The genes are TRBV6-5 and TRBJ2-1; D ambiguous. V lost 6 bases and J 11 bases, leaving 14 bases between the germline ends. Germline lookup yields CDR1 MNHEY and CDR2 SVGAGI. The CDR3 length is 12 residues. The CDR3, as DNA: TGTGCCAGCAGGCTGGCGGCCCGTAAGCAGTTCTTC. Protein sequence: CASRLAARKQFF.

Here the CDR3 reads CASSRSDRGSSYTF. CDR3 in DNA: TGTGCCAGCAGCCGATCCGACAGGGGATCCTCCTACACCTTC. The chain recombines TRBV7-8 with TRBJ1-2; 8 positions match TRBD1. Unmatched junction bases numbered 12, after V lost 5 bases and J lost 10 bases. The CDR3 extends over 14 amino acids. Germline values: CDR1 SGHVS, CDR2 FQNEAQ. Full variable domain (remainder filled in from reference TRBV7-8 and TRBJ1-2): GAGVSQSPRYKVAKRGQDVALRCDPISGHVSLFWYQQALGQGPEFLTYFQNEAQLDKSGLPSDRFFAERPEGSVSTLKIQRTQQEDSAVYLCASSRSDRGSSYTFGSGTRLTVV.

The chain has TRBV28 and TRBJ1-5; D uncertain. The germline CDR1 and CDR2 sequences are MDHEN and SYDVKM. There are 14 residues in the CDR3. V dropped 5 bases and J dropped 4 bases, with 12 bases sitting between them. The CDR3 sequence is CASSLDSWNQPQHF. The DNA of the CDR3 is TGTGCCAGCAGTCTAGACTCCTGGAATCAGCCCCAGCATTTT.

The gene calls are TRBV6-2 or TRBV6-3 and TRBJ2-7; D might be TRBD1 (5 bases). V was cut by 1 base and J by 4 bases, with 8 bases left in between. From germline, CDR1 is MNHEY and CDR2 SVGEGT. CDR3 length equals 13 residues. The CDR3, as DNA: TGTGCCAGCAGTTACTTGCAGGGATACGAGCAGTACTTC. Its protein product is CASSYLQGYEQYF.

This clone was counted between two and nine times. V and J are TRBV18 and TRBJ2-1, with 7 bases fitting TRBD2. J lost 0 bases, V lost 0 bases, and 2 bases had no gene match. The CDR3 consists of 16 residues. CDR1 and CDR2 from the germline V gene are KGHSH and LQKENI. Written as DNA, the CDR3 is TGTGCCAGCTCACCACCGGGCGGGGGCTCCTACAATGAGCAGTTCTTC. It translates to CASSPPGGGSYNEQFF.

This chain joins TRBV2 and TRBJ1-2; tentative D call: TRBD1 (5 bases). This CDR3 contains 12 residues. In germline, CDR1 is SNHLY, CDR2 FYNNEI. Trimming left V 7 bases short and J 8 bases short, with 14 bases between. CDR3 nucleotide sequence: TGTGCCAGCACATCGCAGGGCAGGGGCTACACCTTC. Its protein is CASTSQGRGYTF. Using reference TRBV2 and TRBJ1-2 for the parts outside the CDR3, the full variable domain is EPEVTQTPSHQVTQMGQEVILRCVPISNHLYFYWYRQILGQKVEFLVSFYNNEISEKSEIFDDQFSVERPDGSNFTLKIRSTKLEDSAMYFCASTSQGRGYTFGSGTRLTVV.

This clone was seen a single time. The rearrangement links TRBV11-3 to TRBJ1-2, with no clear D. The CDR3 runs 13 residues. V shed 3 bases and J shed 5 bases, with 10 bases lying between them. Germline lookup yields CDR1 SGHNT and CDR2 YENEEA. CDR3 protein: CASSFSRLYGYTF. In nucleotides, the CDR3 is TGTGCCAGCAGCTTCTCGCGTTTGTATGGCTACACCTTC.

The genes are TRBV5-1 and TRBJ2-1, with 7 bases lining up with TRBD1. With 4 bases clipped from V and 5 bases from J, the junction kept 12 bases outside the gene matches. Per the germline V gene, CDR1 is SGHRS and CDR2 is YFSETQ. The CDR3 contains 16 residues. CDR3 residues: CASSIRTGGMNNEQFF. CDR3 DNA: TGCGCCAGCAGCATTAGGACAGGTGGGATGAACAATGAGCAGTTCTTC.

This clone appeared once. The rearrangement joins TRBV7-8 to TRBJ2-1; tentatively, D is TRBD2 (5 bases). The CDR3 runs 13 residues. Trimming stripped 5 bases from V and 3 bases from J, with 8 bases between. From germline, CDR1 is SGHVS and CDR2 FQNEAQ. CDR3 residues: CASSHTSYNEQFF. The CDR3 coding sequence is TGTGCCAGCAGCCATACTAGCTACAATGAGCAGTTCTTC.

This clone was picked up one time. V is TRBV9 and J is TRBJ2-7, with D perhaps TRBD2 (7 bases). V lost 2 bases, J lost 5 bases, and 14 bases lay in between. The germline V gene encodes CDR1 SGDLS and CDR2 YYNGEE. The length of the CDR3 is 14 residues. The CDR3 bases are TGTGCCAGCAGCGTCGGGCGGGGGCTCCACGAGCAGTACTTC. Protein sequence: CASSVGRGLHEQYF.

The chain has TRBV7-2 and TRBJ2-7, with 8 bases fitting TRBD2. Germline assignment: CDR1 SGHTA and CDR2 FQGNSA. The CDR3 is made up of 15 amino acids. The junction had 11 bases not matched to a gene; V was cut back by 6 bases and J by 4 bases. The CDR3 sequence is CASSLFGGAAYEQYF. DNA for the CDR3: TGTGCCAGCAGTCTCTTCGGGGGGGCCGCGTACGAGCAGTACTTC. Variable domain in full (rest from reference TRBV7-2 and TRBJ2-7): GAGVSQSPSNKVTEKGKDVELRCDPISGHTALYWYRQSLGQGLEFLIYFQGNSAPDKSGLPSDRFSAERTGGSVSTLTIQRTQQEDSAVYLCASSLFGGAAYEQYFGPGTRLTVT.

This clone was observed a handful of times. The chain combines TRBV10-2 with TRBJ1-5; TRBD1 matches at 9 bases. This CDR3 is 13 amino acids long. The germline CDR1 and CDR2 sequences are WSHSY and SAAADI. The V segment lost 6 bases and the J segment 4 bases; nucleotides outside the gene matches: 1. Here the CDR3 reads CASRGQGNQPQHF. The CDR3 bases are TGCGCCAGCAGAGGACAGGGGAATCAGCCCCAGCATTTT.

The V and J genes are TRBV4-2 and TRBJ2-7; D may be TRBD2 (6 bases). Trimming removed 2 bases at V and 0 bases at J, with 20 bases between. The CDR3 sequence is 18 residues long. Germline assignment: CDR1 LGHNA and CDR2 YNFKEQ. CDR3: CASSQKIAVGTDSYEQYF. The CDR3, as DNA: TGTGCCAGCAGCCAAAAGATAGCGGTCGGAACGGACTCCTACGAGCAGTACTTC.

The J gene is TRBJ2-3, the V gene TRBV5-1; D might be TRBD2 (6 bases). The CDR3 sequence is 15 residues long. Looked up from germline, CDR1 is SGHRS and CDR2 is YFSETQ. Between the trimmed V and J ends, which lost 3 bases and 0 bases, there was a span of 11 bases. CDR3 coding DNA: TGCGCCAGCAGCTCGGGACTCGTTAGCACAGATACGCAGTATTTT. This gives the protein CASSSGLVSTDTQYF.

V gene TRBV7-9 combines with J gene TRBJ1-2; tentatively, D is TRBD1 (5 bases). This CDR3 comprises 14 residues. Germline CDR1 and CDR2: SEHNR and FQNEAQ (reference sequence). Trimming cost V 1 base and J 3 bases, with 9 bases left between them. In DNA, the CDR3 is TGTGCCAGCAGCTTAGGTCGGGGGGACTATGGCTACACCTTC. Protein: CASSLGRGDYGYTF. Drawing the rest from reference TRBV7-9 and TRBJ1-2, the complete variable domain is DTGVSQNPRHKITKRGQNVTFRCDPISEHNRLYWYRQTLGQGPEFLTYFQNEAQLEKSRLLSDRFSAERPKGSFSTLEIQRTEQGDSAMYLCASSLGRGDYGYTFGSGTRLTVV.

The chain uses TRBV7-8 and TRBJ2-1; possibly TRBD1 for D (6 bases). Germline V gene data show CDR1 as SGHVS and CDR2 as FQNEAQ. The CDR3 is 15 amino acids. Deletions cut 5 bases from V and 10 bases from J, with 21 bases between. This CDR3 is CASSPHGAAQGEQFF. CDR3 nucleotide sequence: TGTGCCAGCAGCCCCCACGGGGCGGCCCAGGGGGAGCAGTTCTTC.

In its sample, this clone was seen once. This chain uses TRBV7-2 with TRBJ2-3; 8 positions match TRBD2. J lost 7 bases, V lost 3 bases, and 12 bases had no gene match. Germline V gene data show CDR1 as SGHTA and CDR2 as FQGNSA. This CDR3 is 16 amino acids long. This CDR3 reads CASSLARGVGGNTQYF. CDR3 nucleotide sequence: TGTGCCAGCAGCTTGGCGCGGGGGGTTGGAGGAAATACGCAGTATTTT.

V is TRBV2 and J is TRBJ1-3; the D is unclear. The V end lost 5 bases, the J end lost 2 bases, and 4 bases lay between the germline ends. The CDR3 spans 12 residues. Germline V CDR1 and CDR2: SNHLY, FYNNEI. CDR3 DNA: TGTGCCAGCAGTTCAACTGGAAACACCATATATTTT. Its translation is CASSSTGNTIYF.

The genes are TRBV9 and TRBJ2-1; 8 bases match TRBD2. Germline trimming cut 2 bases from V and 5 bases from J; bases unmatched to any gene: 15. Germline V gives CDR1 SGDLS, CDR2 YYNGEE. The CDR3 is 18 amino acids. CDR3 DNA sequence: TGTGCCAGCAGCGTGGGACTAGGAATGACGGGCCGGGACAATGAGCAGTTCTTC. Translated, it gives CASSVGLGMTGRDNEQFF.